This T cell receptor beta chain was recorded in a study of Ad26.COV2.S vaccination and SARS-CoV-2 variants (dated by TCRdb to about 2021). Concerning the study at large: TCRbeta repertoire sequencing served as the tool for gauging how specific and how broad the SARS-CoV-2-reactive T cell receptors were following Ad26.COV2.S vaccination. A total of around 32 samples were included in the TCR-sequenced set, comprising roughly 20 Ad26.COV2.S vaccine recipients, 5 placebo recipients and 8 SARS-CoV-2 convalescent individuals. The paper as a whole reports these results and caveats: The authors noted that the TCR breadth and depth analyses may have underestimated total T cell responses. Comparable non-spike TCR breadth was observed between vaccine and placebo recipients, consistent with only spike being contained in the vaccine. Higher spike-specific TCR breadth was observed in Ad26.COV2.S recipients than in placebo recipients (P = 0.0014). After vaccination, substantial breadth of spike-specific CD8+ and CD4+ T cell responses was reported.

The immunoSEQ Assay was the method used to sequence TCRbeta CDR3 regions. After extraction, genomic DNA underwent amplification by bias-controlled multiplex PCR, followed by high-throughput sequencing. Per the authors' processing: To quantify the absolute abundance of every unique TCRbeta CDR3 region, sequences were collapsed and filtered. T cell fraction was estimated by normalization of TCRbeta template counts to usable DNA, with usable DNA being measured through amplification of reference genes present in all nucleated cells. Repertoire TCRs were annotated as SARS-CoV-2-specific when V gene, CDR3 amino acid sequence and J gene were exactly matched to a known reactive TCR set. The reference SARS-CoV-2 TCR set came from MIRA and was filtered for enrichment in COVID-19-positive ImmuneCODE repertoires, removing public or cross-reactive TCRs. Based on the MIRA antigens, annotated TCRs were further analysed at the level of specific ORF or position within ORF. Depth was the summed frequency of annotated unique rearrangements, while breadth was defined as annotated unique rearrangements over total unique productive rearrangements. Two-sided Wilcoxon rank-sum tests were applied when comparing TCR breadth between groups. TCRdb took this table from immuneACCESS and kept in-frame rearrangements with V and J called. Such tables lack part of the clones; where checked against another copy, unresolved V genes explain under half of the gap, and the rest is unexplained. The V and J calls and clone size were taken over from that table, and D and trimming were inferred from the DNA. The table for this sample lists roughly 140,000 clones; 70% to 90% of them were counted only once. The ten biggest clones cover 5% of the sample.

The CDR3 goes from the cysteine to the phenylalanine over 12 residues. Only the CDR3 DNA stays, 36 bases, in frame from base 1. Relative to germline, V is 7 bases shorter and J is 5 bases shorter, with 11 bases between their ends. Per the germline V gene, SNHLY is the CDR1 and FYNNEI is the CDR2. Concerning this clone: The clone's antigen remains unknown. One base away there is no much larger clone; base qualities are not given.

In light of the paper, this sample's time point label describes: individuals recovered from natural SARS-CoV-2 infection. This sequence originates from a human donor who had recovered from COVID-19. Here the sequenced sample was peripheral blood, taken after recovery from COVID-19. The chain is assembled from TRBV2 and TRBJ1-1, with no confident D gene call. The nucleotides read TGTGCCAGCACATCATGGGTGACTGAAGCTTTCTTT. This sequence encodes CASTSWVTEAFF.